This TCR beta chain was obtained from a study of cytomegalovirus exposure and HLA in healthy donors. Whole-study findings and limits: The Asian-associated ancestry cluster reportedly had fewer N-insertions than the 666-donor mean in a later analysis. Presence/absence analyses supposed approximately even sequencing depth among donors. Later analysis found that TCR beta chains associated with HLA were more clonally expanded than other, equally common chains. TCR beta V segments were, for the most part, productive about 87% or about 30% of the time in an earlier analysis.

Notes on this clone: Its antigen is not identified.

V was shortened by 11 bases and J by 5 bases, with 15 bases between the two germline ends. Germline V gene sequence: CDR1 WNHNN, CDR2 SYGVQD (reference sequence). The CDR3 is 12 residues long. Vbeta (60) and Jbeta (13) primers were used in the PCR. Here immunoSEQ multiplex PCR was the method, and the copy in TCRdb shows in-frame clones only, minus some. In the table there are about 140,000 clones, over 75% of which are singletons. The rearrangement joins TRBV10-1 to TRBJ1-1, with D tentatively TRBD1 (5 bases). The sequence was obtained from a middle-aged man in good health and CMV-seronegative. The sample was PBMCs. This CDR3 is CAYRREGTEAFF. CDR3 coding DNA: TGCGCCTACCGGAGGGAGGGGACTGAAGCTTTCTTT.